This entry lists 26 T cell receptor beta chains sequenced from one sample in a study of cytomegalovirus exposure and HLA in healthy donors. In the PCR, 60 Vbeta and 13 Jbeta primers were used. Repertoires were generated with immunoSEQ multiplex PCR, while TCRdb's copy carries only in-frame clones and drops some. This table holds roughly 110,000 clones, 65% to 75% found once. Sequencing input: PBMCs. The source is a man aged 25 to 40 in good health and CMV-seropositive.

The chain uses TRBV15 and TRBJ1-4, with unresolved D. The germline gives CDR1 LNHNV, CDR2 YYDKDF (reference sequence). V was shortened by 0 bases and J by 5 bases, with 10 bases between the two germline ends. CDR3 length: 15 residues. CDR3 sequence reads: CATSRDLQVNEKLFF. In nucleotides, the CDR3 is TGTGCCACCAGCAGAGATTTACAAGTGAATGAAAAACTGTTTTTT.

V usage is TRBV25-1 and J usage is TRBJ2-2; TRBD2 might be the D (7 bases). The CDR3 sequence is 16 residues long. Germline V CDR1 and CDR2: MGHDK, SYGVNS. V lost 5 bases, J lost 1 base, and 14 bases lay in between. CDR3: CASSWVGGGNTGELFF. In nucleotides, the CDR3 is TGTGCCAGCAGTTGGGTAGGGGGGGGGAACACCGGGGAGCTGTTTTTT.

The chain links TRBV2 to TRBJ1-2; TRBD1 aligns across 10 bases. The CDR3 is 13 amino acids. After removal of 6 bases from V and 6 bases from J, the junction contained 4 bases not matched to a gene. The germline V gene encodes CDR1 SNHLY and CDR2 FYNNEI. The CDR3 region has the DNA TGTGCCAGCAGGGCCGGGACAGGGGATGGCTACACCTTC. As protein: CASRAGTGDGYTF.

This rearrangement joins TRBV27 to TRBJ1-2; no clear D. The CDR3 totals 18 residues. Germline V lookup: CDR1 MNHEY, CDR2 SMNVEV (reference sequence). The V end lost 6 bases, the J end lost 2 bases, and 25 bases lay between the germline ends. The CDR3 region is CASRGAGPPITINYGYTF. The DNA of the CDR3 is TGTGCCAGCAGGGGCGCGGGTCCCCCTATAACAATAAACTATGGCTACACCTTC.

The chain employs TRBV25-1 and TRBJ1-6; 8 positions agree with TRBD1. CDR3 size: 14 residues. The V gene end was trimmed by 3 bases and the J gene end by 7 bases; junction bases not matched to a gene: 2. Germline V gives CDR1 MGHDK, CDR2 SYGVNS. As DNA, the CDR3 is TGTGCCAGCAGTGAGCAGGGGGCAAATTCACCCCTCCACTTT. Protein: CASSEQGANSPLHF.

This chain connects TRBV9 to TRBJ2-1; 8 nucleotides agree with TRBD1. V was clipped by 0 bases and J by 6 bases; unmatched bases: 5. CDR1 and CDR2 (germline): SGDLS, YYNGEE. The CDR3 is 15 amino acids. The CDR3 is CASSVVGQGGNEQFF. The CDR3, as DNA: TGTGCCAGCAGCGTAGTCGGACAGGGTGGCAATGAGCAGTTCTTC.

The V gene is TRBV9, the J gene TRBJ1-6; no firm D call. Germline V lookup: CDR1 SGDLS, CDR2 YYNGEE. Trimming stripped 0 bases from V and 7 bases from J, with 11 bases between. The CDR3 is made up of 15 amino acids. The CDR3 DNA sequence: TGTGCCAGCAGCGTAGATTACATAAACAATTCACCCCTCCACTTT. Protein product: CASSVDYINNSPLHF.

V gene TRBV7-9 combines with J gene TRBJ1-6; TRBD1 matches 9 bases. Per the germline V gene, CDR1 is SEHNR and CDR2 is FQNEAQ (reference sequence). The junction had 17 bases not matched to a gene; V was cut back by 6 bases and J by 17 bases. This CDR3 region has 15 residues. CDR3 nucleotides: TGTGCCAGCAGGAGCTTAACAGGGGGCACATCAGTGTTCCACTTT. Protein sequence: CASRSLTGGTSVFHF.

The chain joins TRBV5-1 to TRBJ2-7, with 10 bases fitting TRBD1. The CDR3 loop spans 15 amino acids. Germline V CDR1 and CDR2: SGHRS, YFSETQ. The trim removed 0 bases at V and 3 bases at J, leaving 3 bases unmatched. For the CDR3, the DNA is TGCGCCAGCAGCTTGGGGGGACAGGGGTTCTACGAGCAGTACTTC. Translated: CASSLGGQGFYEQYF.

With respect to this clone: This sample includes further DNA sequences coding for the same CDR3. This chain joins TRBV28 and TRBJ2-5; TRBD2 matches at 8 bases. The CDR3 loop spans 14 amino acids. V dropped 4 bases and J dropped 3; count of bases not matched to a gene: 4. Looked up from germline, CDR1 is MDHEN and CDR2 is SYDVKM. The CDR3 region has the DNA TGTGCCAGCAGTTCCCCCGGGGGGGAAGAGACCCAGTACTTC. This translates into CASSSPGGEETQYF.

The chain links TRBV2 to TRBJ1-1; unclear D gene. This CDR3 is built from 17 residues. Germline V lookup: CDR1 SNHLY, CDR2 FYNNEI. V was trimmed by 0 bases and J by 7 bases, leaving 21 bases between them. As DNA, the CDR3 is TGTGCCAGCAGTGAAGCGCTCCAAATGGAGATACATCTTGAAGCTTTCTTT. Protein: CASSEALQMEIHLEAFF.

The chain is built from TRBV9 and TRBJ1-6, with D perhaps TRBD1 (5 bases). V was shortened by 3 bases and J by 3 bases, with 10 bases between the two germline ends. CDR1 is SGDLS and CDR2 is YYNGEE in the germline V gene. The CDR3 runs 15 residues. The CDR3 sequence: CASSGTGLYNSPLHF. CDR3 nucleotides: TGTGCCAGCAGCGGTACAGGTCTCTATAATTCACCCCTCCACTTT.

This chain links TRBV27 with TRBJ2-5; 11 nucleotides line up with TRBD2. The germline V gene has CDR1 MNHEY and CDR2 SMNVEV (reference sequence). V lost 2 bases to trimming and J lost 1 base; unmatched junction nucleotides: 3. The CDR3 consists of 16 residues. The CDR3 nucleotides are TGTGCCAGCAGTTTAACTAGCGGGGGATCCCAAGAGACCCAGTACTTC. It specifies CASSLTSGGSQETQYF.

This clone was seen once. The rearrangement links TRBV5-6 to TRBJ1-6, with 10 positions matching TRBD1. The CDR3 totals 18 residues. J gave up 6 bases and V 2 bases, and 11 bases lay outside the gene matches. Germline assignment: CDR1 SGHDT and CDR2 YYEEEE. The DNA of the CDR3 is TGTGCCAGCAGCTTCTTCCGACAGGGGGCCTACTTTAATTCACCCCTCCACTTT. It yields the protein CASSFFRQGAYFNSPLHF.

CDR3 coding DNA: TGTGCCAGCAGTTTACCGGACAGGTTGAACACCGGGGAGCTGTTTTTT. Its protein product is CASSLPDRLNTGELFF. This chain connects TRBV28 to TRBJ2-2; TRBD1 agrees at 7 bases. The J segment lost 1 base and the V segment lost 2 bases, leaving 4 bases of the junction unmatched. The CDR3 has 16 amino acids. Germline-derived CDR1 and CDR2 are MDHEN and SYDVKM. The entire variable domain, with the rest obtained from reference TRBV28 and TRBJ2-2, is as follows: DVKVTQSSRYLVKRTGEKVFLECVQDMDHENMFWYRQDPGLGLRLIYFSYDVKMKEKGDIPEGYSVSREKKERFSLILESASTNQTSMYLCASSLPDRLNTGELFFGEGSRLTVL.

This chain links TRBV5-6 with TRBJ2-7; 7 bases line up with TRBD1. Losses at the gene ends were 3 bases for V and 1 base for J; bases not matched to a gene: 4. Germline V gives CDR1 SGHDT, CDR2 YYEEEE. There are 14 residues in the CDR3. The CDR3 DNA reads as TGTGCCAGCAGCTCCGGGACAGTATCCTACGAGCAGTACTTC. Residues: CASSSGTVSYEQYF.

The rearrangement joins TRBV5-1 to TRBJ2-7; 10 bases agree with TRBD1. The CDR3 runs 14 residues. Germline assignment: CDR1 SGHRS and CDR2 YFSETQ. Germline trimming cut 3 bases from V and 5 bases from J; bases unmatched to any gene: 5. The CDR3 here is CASSWETGGDEQYF. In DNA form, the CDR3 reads TGCGCCAGCAGCTGGGAGACAGGGGGCGACGAGCAGTACTTC.

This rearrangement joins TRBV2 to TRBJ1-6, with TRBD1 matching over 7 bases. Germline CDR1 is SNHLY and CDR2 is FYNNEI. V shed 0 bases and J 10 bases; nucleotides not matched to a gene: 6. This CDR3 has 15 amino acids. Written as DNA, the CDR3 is TGTGCCAGCAGTGAAGCGGGCAGGGGGGACTCACCCCTCCACTTT. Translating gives CASSEAGRGDSPLHF.

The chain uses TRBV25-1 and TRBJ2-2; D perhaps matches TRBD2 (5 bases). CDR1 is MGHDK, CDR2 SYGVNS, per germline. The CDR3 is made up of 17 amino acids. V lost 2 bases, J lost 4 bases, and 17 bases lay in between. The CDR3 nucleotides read TGTGCCAGCAGTGAACCTAGTGGCAGAGGAGGCACCGGGGAGCTGTTTTTT. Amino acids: CASSEPSGRGGTGELFF.

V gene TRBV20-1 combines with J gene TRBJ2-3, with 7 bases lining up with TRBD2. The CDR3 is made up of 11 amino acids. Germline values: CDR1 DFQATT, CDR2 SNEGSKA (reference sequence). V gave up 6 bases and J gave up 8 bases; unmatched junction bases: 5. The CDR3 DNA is TGCAGTGCGGTGTCGGGGGGTACGCAGTATTTT. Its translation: CSAVSGGTQYF.

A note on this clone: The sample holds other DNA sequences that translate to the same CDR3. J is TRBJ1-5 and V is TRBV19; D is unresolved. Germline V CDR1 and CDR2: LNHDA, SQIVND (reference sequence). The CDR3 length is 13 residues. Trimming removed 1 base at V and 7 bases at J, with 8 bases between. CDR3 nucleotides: TGTGCCAGTAGTATAGGAGGTCCACAGCCCCAGCATTTT. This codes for CASSIGGPQPQHF.

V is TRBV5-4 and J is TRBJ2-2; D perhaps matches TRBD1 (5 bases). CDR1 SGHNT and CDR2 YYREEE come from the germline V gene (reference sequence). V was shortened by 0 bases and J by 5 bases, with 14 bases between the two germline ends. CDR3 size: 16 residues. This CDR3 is CASSLDPGSRTGELFF. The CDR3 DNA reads TGTGCCAGCAGCTTGGATCCAGGGTCGAGGACCGGGGAGCTGTTTTTT.

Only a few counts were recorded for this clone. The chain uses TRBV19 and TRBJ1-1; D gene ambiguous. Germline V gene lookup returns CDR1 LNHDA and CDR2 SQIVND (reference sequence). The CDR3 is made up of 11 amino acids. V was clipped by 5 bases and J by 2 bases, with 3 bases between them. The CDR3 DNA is TGTGCCAGTAGTCAAAACACTGAAGCTTTCTTT. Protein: CASSQNTEAFF.

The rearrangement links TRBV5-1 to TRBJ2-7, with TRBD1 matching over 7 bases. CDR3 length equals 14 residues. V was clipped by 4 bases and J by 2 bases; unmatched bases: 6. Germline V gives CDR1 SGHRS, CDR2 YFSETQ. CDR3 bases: TGCGCCAGCAGCGACCGGACAGGTCCCTACGAGCAGTACTTC. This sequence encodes CASSDRTGPYEQYF.

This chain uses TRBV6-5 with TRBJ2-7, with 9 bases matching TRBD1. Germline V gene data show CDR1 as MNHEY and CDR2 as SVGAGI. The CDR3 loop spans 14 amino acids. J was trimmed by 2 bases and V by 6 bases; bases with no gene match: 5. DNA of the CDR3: TGTGCCAGCAGGTACCGGGACAGGGCCTACGAGCAGTACTTC. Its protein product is CASRYRDRAYEQYF.

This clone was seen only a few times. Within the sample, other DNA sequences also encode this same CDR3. CDR3 nucleotide sequence: TGCGCCAGCAGCCAAGGTCAGGGTTTGGGGACTGAAGCTTTCTTT. It translates to CASSQGQGLGTEAFF. This chain links TRBV4-3 with TRBJ1-1; D may be TRBD1 (5 bases). The V end was cut by 1 base, the J end by 5 bases, with 14 bases between. The CDR3 covers 15 residues. CDR1 LGHNA and CDR2 YSLEER come from the germline V gene.